The next 27 T cell receptor beta chains were all read from a single sample in a study of T cells in Graves' hyperthyroidism and ophthalmopathy. TCR beta CDR3 regions were amplified from RNA transcripts. The HTBI set primed first-round TCR CDR3 RT-PCR. TCRdb itself ran the multiplex PCR reads through MiXCR, one entry per CDR3 protein. The sample contains 350,000 to 400,000 distinct CDR3 sequences, 15% to 20% of which appear only once. The sample consisted of blood. Receptors originate from a woman younger than 30 with Graves' hyperthyroidism.

The sample holds a few counts of this clonotype. This chain joins TRBV30 and TRBJ2-7; 7 nucleotides agree with TRBD1. After removal of 5 bases from V and 4 bases from J, the junction contained 8 bases not matched to a gene. The CDR3 runs to 13 residues. Germline-derived CDR1 and CDR2 are GTSNPN and SVGIG (reference sequence). This chain's CDR3 is CAWGGQSEYEQYF. In DNA form, the CDR3 reads TGTGCCTGGGGGGGACAGTCAGAGTACGAGCAGTACTTC.

In its sample, this clonotype was seen many times. The chain has TRBV7-2 and TRBJ2-2; D is ambiguous. Germline V gene lookup returns CDR1 SGHTA and CDR2 FQGNSA. Trimming took off 6 bases at V and 5 bases at J, with 13 bases between the two ends. The CDR3 is 14 amino acids. CDR3 amino acids: CASSSDRDTGELFF. CDR3 sequence (DNA): TGTGCCAGCAGTTCCGATAGGGATACCGGGGAGCTGTTTTTT.

This clonotype was recorded at least ten times. The V and J genes are TRBV6-1 and TRBJ2-5; 8 nucleotides align to TRBD1. From germline, CDR1 is MNHNS and CDR2 SASEGT. This CDR3 is built from 13 residues. The ends lost 6 bases at V and 3 bases at J; junction bases unmatched: 3. The CDR3 DNA reads TGTGCCAGCAGACGACAGGGGAAAGAGACCCAGTACTTC. It is translated as CASRRQGKETQYF.

This clonotype was observed many times. V gene TRBV28 combines with J gene TRBJ2-7; no clear D gene. Germline V CDR1 and CDR2: MDHEN, SYDVKM. CDR3 length: 14 residues. Trimming pared 4 bases from V and 0 bases from J, leaving 10 bases between. The CDR3 loop is CASSYLGSSYEQYF. Here the CDR3 DNA reads TGTGCCAGCAGTTACCTCGGTAGCTCCTACGAGCAGTACTTC. Together with reference TRBV28 and TRBJ2-7, the CDR3 gives the full variable domain: DVKVTQSSRYLVKRTGEKVFLECVQDMDHENMFWYRQDPGLGLRLIYFSYDVKMKEKGDIPEGYSVSREKKERFSLILESASTNQTSMYLCASSYLGSSYEQYFGPGTRLTVT.

Many counts were recorded for this clonotype. The V and J genes are TRBV6-5 and TRBJ1-5; no firm D call. Trimming removed 2 bases at V and 1 base at J, with 3 bases between. The CDR3 sequence is 13 residues long. Germline V gene sequence: CDR1 MNHEY, CDR2 SVGAGI. CDR3 coding DNA: TGTGCCAGCAGTTACGAGAGCAATCAGCCCCAGCATTTT. It is translated as CASSYESNQPQHF.

The table lists this clonotype with a few counts. The chain links TRBV11-2 to TRBJ2-2; 7 bases are shared with TRBD1. Germline CDR1 is SGHAT and CDR2 is FQNNGV. The CDR3 contains 16 residues. V trimming: 4 bases; J trimming: 5 bases; junction bases outside the gene matches: 10. CDR3 region: CASSSLQGLGTGELFF. The CDR3 coding sequence is TGTGCCAGCAGCTCTTTACAGGGGCTGGGGACCGGGGAGCTGTTTTTT.

This clonotype has ten or more counts. The V and J genes are TRBV6-5 and TRBJ1-2, with D unclear. CDR3 length: 16 amino acids. Germline CDR1 and CDR2: MNHEY and SVGAGI. The V end lost 0 bases, the J end lost 8 bases, and 19 bases lay between the germline ends. The CDR3 protein is CASSYSVFLPVRGYTF. DNA for the CDR3: TGTGCCAGCAGTTACTCCGTTTTTCTCCCAGTCCGGGGCTACACCTTC.

This clonotype was found a few times. The chain combines TRBV6-1 with TRBJ1-5, with D possibly being TRBD1 (5 bases). The V and J ends lost 11 bases and 2 bases respectively, with 13 bases between them. The length of the CDR3 is 13 residues. CDR1 and CDR2 (germline): MNHNS, SASEGT. CDR3 sequence: CAAGGVGNQPQHF. For the CDR3, the DNA is TGTGCCGCGGGGGGAGTTGGCAATCAGCCCCAGCATTTT.

This chain links TRBV6-2 or TRBV6-3 with TRBJ2-2, with TRBD1 identical over 8 bases. The CDR3 has 14 residues. The trim removed 7 bases at V and 5 bases at J, leaving 6 bases unmatched. CDR1 is MNHEY and CDR2 is SVGEGT in the germline V gene. CDR3 sequence reads: CASNLDRVTGELFF. CDR3 nucleotide sequence: TGTGCCAGCAACTTGGACAGGGTAACCGGGGAGCTGTTTTTT.

This sequence joins TRBV20-1 and TRBJ2-7; TRBD1 might be the D (5 bases). Germline loops: CDR1 DFQATT, CDR2 SNEGSKA (reference sequence). V lost 7 bases and J lost 2, with 12 bases in between. This CDR3 spans 12 amino acids. The CDR3 bases are TGCAGTGTAACAGGTCCGACCTACGAGCAGTACTTC. Its translation is CSVTGPTYEQYF.

Many counts were recorded for this clonotype. The rearrangement uses TRBV7-8 and TRBJ1-4, with unresolved D. Germline V gene sequence: CDR1 SGHVS, CDR2 FQNEAQ. This CDR3 comprises 14 residues. V dropped 5 bases and J dropped 8 bases, with 15 bases sitting between them. CDR3 DNA sequence: TGTGCCAGCAGCCTCCCGGGGTTTGACGAAAAACTGTTTTTT. It encodes CASSLPGFDEKLFF.

This clonotype was seen a single time. V gene TRBV20-1 combines with J gene TRBJ2-6; possibly TRBD1 or TRBD2 for D (5 bases each). The CDR3 covers 11 residues. CDR1 is DFQATT, CDR2 SNEGSKA, per germline (reference sequence). CDR3 sequence: CGGFGANVLTF. DNA of the CDR3: TGCGGGGGTTTTGGGGCCAACGTCCTGACTTTC.

This chain links TRBV6-5 with TRBJ1-1, with D hard to call. The V end lost 1 base, the J end lost 5 bases, and 8 bases lay between the germline ends. Germline CDR1 and CDR2: MNHEY and SVGAGI. The CDR3 runs to 13 residues. The CDR3 loop is CASSYLAGTEAFF. DNA for the CDR3: TGTGCCAGCAGTTACTTAGCGGGGACTGAAGCTTTCTTT.

There are many counts of this clonotype. The rearrangement links TRBV6-2 or TRBV6-3 to TRBJ2-5; 9 bases line up with TRBD1. V trimming: 1 base; J trimming: 2 bases; junction bases outside the gene matches: 2. Per germline, CDR1 MNHEY and CDR2 SVGEGT. The CDR3 loop spans 15 amino acids. CDR3 DNA: TGTGCCAGCAGTTACTTAGGGACAGGGCAAGAGACCCAGTACTTC. Its protein product is CASSYLGTGQETQYF.

This clonotype was observed many times. The chain couples TRBV19 to TRBJ1-5, with no clear D. Trimming removed 6 bases at V and 0 bases at J, with 15 bases between. Germline CDR1 and CDR2: LNHDA and SQIVND (reference sequence). This CDR3 is built from 16 residues. The CDR3 DNA sequence: TGTGCCAGTAGCCTTCGAGGAGGGAATAGCAATCAGCCCCAGCATTTT. It yields the protein CASSLRGGNSNQPQHF.

This clonotype was seen many times. This chain links TRBV28 with TRBJ2-2, with D unresolved. Germline V CDR1 and CDR2: MDHEN, SYDVKM. V was trimmed by 2 bases and J by 7 bases, leaving 11 bases between them. This CDR3 spans 14 amino acids. DNA for the CDR3: TGTGCCAGCAGTTTAAAAGTGGATCACGGGGAGCTGTTTTTT. Amino acids: CASSLKVDHGELFF.

This clonotype was counted ten times or more. This chain links TRBV20-1 with TRBJ1-1; D call uncertain. Germline-derived CDR1 and CDR2 are DFQATT and SNEGSKA (reference sequence). Trimming cost V 3 bases and J 3 bases, with 14 bases left between them. CDR3 length: 14 residues. The CDR3 reads CSASVGGGDTEAFF. The CDR3 DNA follows: TGCAGTGCTAGCGTGGGCGGCGGGGACACTGAAGCTTTCTTT.

This clonotype was counted ten times or more. The V and J genes are TRBV20-1 and TRBJ2-6; no clear D. CDR3 length: 16 residues. From germline, CDR1 is DFQATT and CDR2 SNEGSKA (reference sequence). Trimming cost V 0 bases and J 0 bases, with 9 bases left between them. CDR3 nucleotides: TGCAGTGCTAGAGACCTAAGGGCCTCTGGGGCCAACGTCCTGACTTTC. It yields the protein CSARDLRASGANVLTF.

This clonotype was found a few times. This CDR3 is CASSSRLAGNTGELFF. In nucleotides, the CDR3 is TGTGCCAGCAGCTCCAGACTAGCGGGGAACACCGGGGAGCTGTTTTTT. The chain employs TRBV11-1 and TRBJ2-2; the match to TRBD2 covers 10 bases. The CDR3 runs to 16 residues. Germline V gene data show CDR1 as SGHAT and CDR2 as FQDESV (reference sequence). V shed 4 bases and J 1 base; nucleotides not matched to a gene: 3.

This clonotype was observed many times. The chain combines TRBV5-1 with TRBJ2-5, with 7 bases matching TRBD1. The CDR3 has 13 amino acids. Germline values: CDR1 SGHRS, CDR2 YFSETQ. J was trimmed by 3 bases and V by 7 bases; bases with no gene match: 6. The CDR3 protein is CASGGQEEETQYF. CDR3 DNA sequence: TGCGCCAGCGGAGGACAGGAAGAAGAGACCCAGTACTTC.

This chain joins TRBV28 and TRBJ2-7; 7 bases line up with TRBD2. This CDR3 comprises 14 residues. The trim removed 5 bases at V and 6 bases at J, leaving 10 bases unmatched. Looked up from germline, CDR1 is MDHEN and CDR2 is SYDVKM. CDR3 amino acids: CASSGLRRETEQYF. CDR3 nucleotide sequence: TGTGCCAGCAGTGGCCTCCGGCGGGAGACCGAGCAGTACTTC.

This clonotype has a count of ten or more. The V and J genes are TRBV7-9 and TRBJ2-7; possibly TRBD2 for D (6 bases). The V gene's germline CDR1 is SEHNR and CDR2 FQNEAQ (reference sequence). V gave up 7 bases and J gave up 4 bases, with 20 bases separating them. This CDR3 is built from 15 residues. This chain's CDR3 is CASTIQESGPYEQYF. CDR3 DNA: TGTGCCAGCACTATTCAAGAGAGCGGGCCGTACGAGCAGTACTTC.

This clonotype was detected many times. The rearrangement links TRBV5-8 to TRBJ2-5; no clear D gene. Per germline, CDR1 SGHTS and CDR2 YDEGEE. V was trimmed by 5 bases and J by 1 base, leaving 6 bases between them. The CDR3 runs 12 residues. CDR3 sequence (DNA): TGTGCCAGCAGTTTAATCCAAGAGACCCAGTACTTC. This sequence encodes CASSLIQETQYF. The full variable domain, completed using reference TRBV5-8 and TRBJ2-5, is EAGVTQSPTHLIKTRGQQATLRCSPISGHTSVYWYQQALGLGLQFLLWYDEGEERNRGNFPPRFSGRQFPNYSSELNVNALELEDSALYLCASSLIQETQYFGPGTRLLVL.

The CDR3 nucleotides read TGTGCCAGCAGCCGGGTGGGAGAGCAGTACTTC. This encodes CASSRVGEQYF. The chain has TRBV3-1 and TRBJ2-7, with no clear D. The V end lost 4 bases, the J end lost 7 bases, and 8 bases lay between the germline ends. CDR1 and CDR2 from the germline V gene are LGHDT and YNNKEL (reference sequence). The CDR3 loop spans 11 amino acids.

This clonotype was seen repeatedly, ten times or more. The CDR3 sequence is CASRPSDRVGTEAFF. CDR3 DNA: TGTGCCAGCAGACCTTCGGACAGGGTGGGCACTGAAGCTTTCTTT. The chain carries TRBV2 and TRBJ1-1, with 8 positions matching TRBD1. Germline assignment: CDR1 SNHLY and CDR2 FYNNEI. The V gene end was trimmed by 6 bases and the J gene end by 4 bases; junction bases not matched to a gene: 10. CDR3 size: 15 residues.

The chain is built from TRBV6-5 and TRBJ1-3; TRBD1 is a possible D gene (5 bases). The CDR3 loop spans 15 amino acids. Germline CDR1 MNHEY, CDR2 SVGAGI. Trimming took 2 bases from V and 0 from J, leaving 8 bases between them. The CDR3 DNA reads TGTGCCAGCAGTTACGGGACGGTCTCTGGAAACACCATATATTTT. This translates into CASSYGTVSGNTIYF.

Only a few counts were recorded for this clonotype. This sequence joins TRBV7-3 and TRBJ1-6, with TRBD1 identical over 9 bases. The CDR3 contains 21 residues. V shed 1 base and J 8 bases; nucleotides not matched to a gene: 21. Germline CDR1 and CDR2: SGHTA and FQGTGA. CDR3 nucleotides: TGTGCCAGCAGCTTAATTTTTGGGTCTACAGGGGGCTTTTCCGATGATTCACCCCTCCACTTT. Its protein product is CASSLIFGSTGGFSDDSPLHF.